These 13 T cell receptor beta chains came from one sample sequenced in a study of CD8+ T cells in alopecia areata. Extracted RNA was reverse transcribed, and the resulting cDNA served as sequencing template. TCRdb's table, derived via immunoSEQ multiplex PCR, lists solely in-frame clones and lacks some. The sample has fewer than 250,000 clones; more than 55% are singletons. Treatment indicated: oral pan-JAK inhibitor, 5-10 mg twice daily. The sample in question was CD4+ T cells sorted from blood, obtained at week 4, from a patient treated with tofacitinib. These receptors were obtained from a human donor with alopecia areata.

The V gene is TRBV30, the J gene TRBJ2-1; weak D call: TRBD2 (6 bases). V was shortened by 1 base and J by 6 bases, with 16 bases between the two germline ends. This CDR3 is 15 amino acids long. Looked up from germline, CDR1 is GTSNPN and CDR2 is SVGIG (reference sequence). The CDR3: CAWSEAGFSANEQFF. DNA for the CDR3: TGTGCCTGGAGTGAGGCGGGATTCTCGGCCAATGAGCAGTTCTTC.

J is TRBJ2-7 and V is TRBV29-1; D not resolved. The CDR3 has 13 amino acids. Germline CDR1 is SQVTM and CDR2 is ANQGSEA. V was cut by 5 bases and J by 0 bases, with 11 bases left in between. CDR3 residues: CSVQAESSYEQYF. The CDR3 coding sequence is TGCAGCGTTCAGGCGGAGAGCTCCTACGAGCAGTACTTC.

This chain links TRBV29-1 with TRBJ2-7, with TRBD2 matching over 9 bases. This CDR3 has 13 amino acids. The V segment lost 6 bases and the J segment 6 bases; nucleotides outside the gene matches: 9. The germline V gene encodes CDR1 SQVTM and CDR2 ANQGSEA. The chain's CDR3 is CSVWTSGRREQYF. Written as DNA, the CDR3 is TGCAGCGTCTGGACCAGCGGGAGGCGCGAGCAGTACTTC.

This rearrangement joins TRBV2 to TRBJ2-1, with no clear D. This CDR3 is 11 amino acids long. V was shortened by 3 bases and J by 8 bases, with 5 bases between the two germline ends. Per germline, CDR1 SNHLY and CDR2 FYNNEI. The CDR3 reads CASSETYEQFF. CDR3 sequence (DNA): TGTGCCAGCAGTGAGACGTATGAGCAGTTCTTC.

The J gene is TRBJ2-4, the V gene TRBV18; 8 bases are a match to TRBD2. CDR1 and CDR2 (germline): KGHSH, LQKENI. V was pared by 5 bases and J by 5 bases, with 5 bases of the junction left unmatched. The CDR3 is made up of 14 amino acids. The CDR3 spells CASSLLAAENIQYF. The CDR3, as DNA: TGTGCCAGCTCATTACTAGCGGCTGAAAACATTCAGTACTTC.

The table lists this clone with a count of one. This rearrangement joins TRBV7-2 to TRBJ2-5; 11 bases line up with TRBD2. The J segment lost 5 bases and the V segment lost 5 bases, leaving 7 bases of the junction unmatched. CDR3 length equals 15 residues. Per the germline V gene, CDR1 is SGHTA and CDR2 is FQGNSA. CDR3 sequence: CASSTLAGGRETQYF. CDR3 DNA sequence: TGTGCCAGCAGCACCCTAGCGGGAGGACGGGAGACCCAGTACTTC. The variable domain in full, completed from reference TRBV7-2 and TRBJ2-5, reads GAGVSQSPSNKVTEKGKDVELRCDPISGHTALYWYRQSLGQGLEFLIYFQGNSAPDKSGLPSDRFSAERTGGSVSTLTIQRTQQEDSAVYLCASSTLAGGRETQYFGPGTRLLVL.

In its sample, this clone was seen a few times. This chain joins TRBV28 and TRBJ1-2; D may be TRBD1 (5 bases). The CDR3 runs to 12 residues. CDR1 is MDHEN, CDR2 SYDVKM, per germline. V was pared by 6 bases and J by 5 bases, with 10 bases between. The CDR3 DNA reads TGTGCCAGCAGCAGGCCAGGGTATGGCTACACCTTC. It translates to CASSRPGYGYTF.

The chain links TRBV2 to TRBJ2-5, with D unclear. Germline V lookup: CDR1 SNHLY, CDR2 FYNNEI. V dropped 3 bases and J dropped 5 bases, with 4 bases sitting between them. The CDR3 has 11 residues. The DNA of the CDR3 is TGTGCCAGCAGTGAGTGGGAGACCCAGTACTTC. This gives the protein CASSEWETQYF.

A few counts support this clone. This sequence joins TRBV29-1 and TRBJ1-1, with 8 bases fitting TRBD1. J was trimmed by 4 bases and V by 6 bases; bases with no gene match: 7. CDR1 and CDR2 (germline): SQVTM, ANQGSEA. CDR3 length: 13 amino acids. The CDR3 DNA reads TGCAGCGTCAGACAGGGGCAGGCCACTGAAGCTTTCTTT. It codes for CSVRQGQATEAFF.

The chain joins TRBV30 to TRBJ2-2; 10 bases are shared with TRBD2. Germline assignment: CDR1 GTSNPN and CDR2 SVGIG (reference sequence). This CDR3 spans 17 amino acids. Losses at the gene ends were 0 bases for V and 4 bases for J; bases not matched to a gene: 8. The CDR3 loop is CAWSVRLAGVRTGELFF. The CDR3 nucleotides read TGTGCCTGGAGTGTACGGCTAGCGGGAGTCCGCACCGGGGAGCTGTTTTTT.

The chain combines TRBV30 with TRBJ2-1, with TRBD2 identical over 7 bases. CDR1 and CDR2 from the germline V gene are GTSNPN and SVGIG (reference sequence). The ends lost 6 bases at V and 1 base at J; junction bases unmatched: 6. The CDR3 sequence is 14 residues long. The CDR3 loop is CACLYGRSYNEQFF. The CDR3 DNA reads as TGTGCCTGTCTGTACGGGAGGTCCTACAATGAGCAGTTCTTC.

The table lists this clone with a count of one. This rearrangement joins TRBV27 to TRBJ1-1; weak D call: TRBD1 (6 bases). The CDR3 is 13 amino acids. V dropped 6 bases and J dropped 4 bases, with 12 bases sitting between them. Germline values: CDR1 MNHEY, CDR2 SMNVEV (reference sequence). CDR3 amino acids: CASRPRGGTEAFF. DNA of the CDR3: TGTGCCAGCAGACCCAGGGGTGGCACTGAAGCTTTCTTT.

The rearrangement joins TRBV29-1 to TRBJ2-5, with D perhaps assigned TRBD1 or TRBD2 (6 bases each). In germline, CDR1 is SQVTM, CDR2 ANQGSEA. V was cut by 4 bases and J by 4 bases, with 13 bases left in between. The CDR3 extends over 13 amino acids. CDR3 sequence (DNA): TGCAGCGTTGGGGGGCTCGGGGGAGAGACCCAGTACTTC. Its translation: CSVGGLGGETQYF.